Presented here are 2 T cell receptor beta chains from one specimen sequenced in a study of Tregs in tolerant kidney transplant recipients. Profiled with immunoSEQ multiplex PCR; TCRdb holds only in-frame clones, not every one. The listing records about 14,000 clones. Mixed chimerism was transient after nonmyeloablative marrow transplants from related graft donors. The sequencing used CD8+ T cells from blood (PBMCs), collected 6 months after the transplant. The receptors originated from a human patient who received a combined kidney and bone marrow transplant. Part of the T cell pool may stem from the graft donor.

About this clone: The read is 3 residues too short to cover the CDR3 end, so that end is filled in from the germline J gene. The rearrangement joins TRBV11-2 to TRBJ1-5; 8 nucleotides align to TRBD1. CDR1 and CDR2 from the germline V gene are SGHAT and FQNNGV. V shed 4 bases, J shed 7 bases, and the junction held 9 bases outside the gene matches. The length of the CDR3 is 15 residues. CDR3 loop: CASSSTTGGLQPQHF. Incomplete CDR3 DNA: TGTGCCAGCAGCTCTACCACAGGGGGGCTGCAGCCC.

About this clone: The read ends 3 residues early relative to the CDR3; the germline J gene fills the gap. V and J are TRBV10-3 and TRBJ2-2; 9 bases map to TRBD1. CDR3 size: 14 residues. V dropped 8 bases and J dropped 2; count of bases not matched to a gene: 3. Germline V gene lookup returns CDR1 ENHRY and CDR2 SYGVKD. The CDR3 sequence is CAIQTGGNTGELFF. The sequenced part of the CDR3 DNA is TGTGCCATCCAGACAGGGGGTAACACCGGGGAG.